This T cell receptor (beta chain) derives from a study of cytomegalovirus exposure and HLA in healthy donors. Study-level points and caveats: Earlier analysis found most TCR beta V segments productive about 87% or about 30% of the time. A later analysis linked some 17,000 TCR beta sequences to HLA alleles at 0.05 false discovery rate.

The length of the CDR3 is 11 residues. Germline V CDR1 and CDR2: DFQATT, SNEGSKA (reference sequence). Trimming cost V 5 bases and J 6 bases, with 11 bases left between them. With respect to this clone: Its antigen is still unknown.

The primer mix had 60 Vbeta and 13 Jbeta primers. The repertoire was sequenced with immunoSEQ multiplex PCR; TCRdb's copy has only in-frame clones and lacks some. The data hold about 150,000 clones, with roughly 79% observed a single time. This receptor was obtained from a woman between 35 and 50 years old in good health and CMV-seronegative. This sequence joins TRBV20-1 and TRBJ2-7; D perhaps matches TRBD1 (6 bases). Material for sequencing was PBMCs. CDR3 DNA: TGCAGTGCTTTGGACAGTCCCGAGCAGTACTTC. It is translated as CSALDSPEQYF.